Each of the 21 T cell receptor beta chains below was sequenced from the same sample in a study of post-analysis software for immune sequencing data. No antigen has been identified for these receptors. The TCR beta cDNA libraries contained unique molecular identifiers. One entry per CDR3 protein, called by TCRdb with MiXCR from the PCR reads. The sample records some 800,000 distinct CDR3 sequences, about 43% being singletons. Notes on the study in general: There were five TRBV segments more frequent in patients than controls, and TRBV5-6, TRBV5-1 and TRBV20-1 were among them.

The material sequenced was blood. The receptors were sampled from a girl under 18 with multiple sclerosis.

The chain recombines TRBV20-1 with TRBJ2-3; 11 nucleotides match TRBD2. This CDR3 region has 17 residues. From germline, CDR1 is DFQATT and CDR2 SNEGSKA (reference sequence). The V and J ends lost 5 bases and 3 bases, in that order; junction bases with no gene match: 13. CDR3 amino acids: CSAPPRLAGSSTDTQYF. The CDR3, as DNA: TGCAGTGCTCCCCCCAGACTAGCGGGAAGTTCAACAGATACGCAGTATTTT.

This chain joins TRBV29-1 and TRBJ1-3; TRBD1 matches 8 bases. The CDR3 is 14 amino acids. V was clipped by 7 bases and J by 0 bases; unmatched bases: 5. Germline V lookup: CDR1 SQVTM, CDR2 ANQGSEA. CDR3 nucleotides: TGCAGCGCAACAGGGGGGAGCTCTGGAAACACCATATATTTT. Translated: CSATGGSSGNTIYF.

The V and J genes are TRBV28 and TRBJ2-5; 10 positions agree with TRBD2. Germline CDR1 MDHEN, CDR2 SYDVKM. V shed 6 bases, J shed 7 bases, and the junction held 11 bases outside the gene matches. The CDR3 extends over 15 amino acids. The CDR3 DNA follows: TGTGCCAGCAGCGAAACTAGCGGGGCCTTCTGGACCCAGTACTTC. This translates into CASSETSGAFWTQYF.

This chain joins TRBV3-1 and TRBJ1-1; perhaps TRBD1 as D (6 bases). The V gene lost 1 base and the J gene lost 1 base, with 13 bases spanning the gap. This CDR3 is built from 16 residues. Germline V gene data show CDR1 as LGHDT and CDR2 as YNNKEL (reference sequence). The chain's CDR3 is CASSQGALQGNTEAFF. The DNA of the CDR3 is TGTGCCAGCAGCCAAGGAGCTTTACAGGGGAACACTGAAGCTTTCTTT.

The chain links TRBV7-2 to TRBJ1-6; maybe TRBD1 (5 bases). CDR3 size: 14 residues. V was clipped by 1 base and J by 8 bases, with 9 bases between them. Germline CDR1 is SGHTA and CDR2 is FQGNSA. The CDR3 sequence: CASSLDQGYSPLHF. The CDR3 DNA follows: TGTGCCAGCAGCTTAGATCAGGGATATTCACCCCTCCACTTT.

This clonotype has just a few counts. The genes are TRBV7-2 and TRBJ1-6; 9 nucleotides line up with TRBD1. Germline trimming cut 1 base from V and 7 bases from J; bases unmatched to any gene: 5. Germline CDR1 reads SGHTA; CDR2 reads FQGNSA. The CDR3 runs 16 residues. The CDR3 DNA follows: TGTGCCAGCAGCTTAGTTGGGACAGGGTTCAATTCACCCCTCCACTTT. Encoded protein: CASSLVGTGFNSPLHF.

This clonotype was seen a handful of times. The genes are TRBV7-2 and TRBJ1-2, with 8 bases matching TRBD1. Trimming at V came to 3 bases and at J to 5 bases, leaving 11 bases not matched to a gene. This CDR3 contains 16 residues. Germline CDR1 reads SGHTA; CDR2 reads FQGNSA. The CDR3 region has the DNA TGTGCCAGCAGCTTGCACTTGACAGGGGCCGCTTATGGCTACACCTTC. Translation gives CASSLHLTGAAYGYTF.

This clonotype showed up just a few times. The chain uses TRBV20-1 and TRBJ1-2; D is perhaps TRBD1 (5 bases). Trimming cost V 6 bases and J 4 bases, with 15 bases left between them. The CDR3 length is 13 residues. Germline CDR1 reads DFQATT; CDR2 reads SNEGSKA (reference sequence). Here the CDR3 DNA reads TGCAGTGCCCCCCGCCCAGGGAGCTATGGCTACACCTTC. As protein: CSAPRPGSYGYTF.

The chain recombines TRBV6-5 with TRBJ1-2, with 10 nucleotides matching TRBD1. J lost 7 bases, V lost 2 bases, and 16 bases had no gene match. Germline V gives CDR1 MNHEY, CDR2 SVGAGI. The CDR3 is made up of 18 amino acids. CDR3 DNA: TGTGCCAGCAGTTACGGGACAGGGGCGAGACGGTCTCGCTCTGGCTACACCTTC. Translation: CASSYGTGARRSRSGYTF.

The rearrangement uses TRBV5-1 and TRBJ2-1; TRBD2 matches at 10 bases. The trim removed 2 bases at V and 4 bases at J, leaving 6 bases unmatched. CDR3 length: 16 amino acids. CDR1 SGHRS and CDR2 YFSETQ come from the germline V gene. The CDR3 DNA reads TGCGCCAGCAGCTTACAGCGGGAGGGGGGATACAATGAGCAGTTCTTC. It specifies CASSLQREGGYNEQFF.

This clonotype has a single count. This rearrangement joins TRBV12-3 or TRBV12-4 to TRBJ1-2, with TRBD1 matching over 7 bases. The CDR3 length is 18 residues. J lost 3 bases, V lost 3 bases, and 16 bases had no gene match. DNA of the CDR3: TGTGCCAGCAGTTTCTTAGGGGGCGGGATTGGTAGGGACTATGGCTACACCTTC. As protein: CASSFLGGGIGRDYGYTF.

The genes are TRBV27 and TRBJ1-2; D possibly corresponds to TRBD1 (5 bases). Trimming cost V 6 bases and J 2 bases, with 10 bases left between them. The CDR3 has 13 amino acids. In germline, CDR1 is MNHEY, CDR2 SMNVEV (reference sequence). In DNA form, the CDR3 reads TGTGCCAGCAGGACCCGGGACAACTATGGCTACACCTTC. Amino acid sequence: CASRTRDNYGYTF.

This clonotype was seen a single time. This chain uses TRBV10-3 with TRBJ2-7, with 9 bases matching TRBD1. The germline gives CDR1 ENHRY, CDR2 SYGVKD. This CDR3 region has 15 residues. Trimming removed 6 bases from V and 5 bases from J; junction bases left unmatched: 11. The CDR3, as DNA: TGTGCCATCAGCCTGGGGACAGGGAGGGCCAACGAGCAGTACTTC. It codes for CAISLGTGRANEQYF.

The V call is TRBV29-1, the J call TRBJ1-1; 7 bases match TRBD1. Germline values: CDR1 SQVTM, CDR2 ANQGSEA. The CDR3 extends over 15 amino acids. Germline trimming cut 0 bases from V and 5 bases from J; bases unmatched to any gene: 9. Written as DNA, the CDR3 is TGCAGCGTTGAAGATCATGGACAGGAGAGAACTGAAGCTTTCTTT. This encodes CSVEDHGQERTEAFF.

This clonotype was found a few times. The CDR3 DNA follows: TGTGCCAGCACTCTAGGTGGGAGCAATCAGCCCCAGCATTTT. Encoded protein: CASTLGGSNQPQHF. V usage is TRBV12-3 or TRBV12-4 and J usage is TRBJ1-5; D is undetermined. There are 14 residues in the CDR3. With 7 bases removed from V and 1 base from J, the gap between germline ends came to 11 bases.

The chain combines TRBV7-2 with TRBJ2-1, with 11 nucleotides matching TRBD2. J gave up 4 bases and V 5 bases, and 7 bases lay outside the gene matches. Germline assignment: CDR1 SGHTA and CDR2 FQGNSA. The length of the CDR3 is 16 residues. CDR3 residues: CASSISGTSGYNEQFF. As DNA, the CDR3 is TGTGCCAGCAGCATCTCCGGGACTAGCGGTTACAATGAGCAGTTCTTC.

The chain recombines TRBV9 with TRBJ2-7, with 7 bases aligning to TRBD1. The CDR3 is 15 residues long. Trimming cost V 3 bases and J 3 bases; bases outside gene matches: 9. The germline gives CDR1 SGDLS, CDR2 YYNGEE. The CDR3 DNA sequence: TGTGCCAGCAGCGCCGGACAGGACCCGTACTACGAGCAGTACTTC. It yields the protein CASSAGQDPYYEQYF.

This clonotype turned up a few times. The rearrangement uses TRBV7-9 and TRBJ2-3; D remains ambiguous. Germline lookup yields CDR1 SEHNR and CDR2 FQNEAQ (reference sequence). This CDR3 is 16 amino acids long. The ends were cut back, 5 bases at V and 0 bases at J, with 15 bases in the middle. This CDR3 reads CASSDPSGSSTDTQYF. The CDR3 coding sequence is TGTGCCAGCAGCGATCCTAGTGGTTCAAGCACAGATACGCAGTATTTT.

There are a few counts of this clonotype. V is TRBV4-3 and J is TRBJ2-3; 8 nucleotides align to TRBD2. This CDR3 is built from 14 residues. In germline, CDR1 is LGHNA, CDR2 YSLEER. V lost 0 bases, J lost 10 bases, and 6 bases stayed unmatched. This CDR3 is CASSQELRREAQYF. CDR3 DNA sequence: TGCGCCAGCAGCCAAGAATTACGGCGGGAGGCGCAGTATTTT.

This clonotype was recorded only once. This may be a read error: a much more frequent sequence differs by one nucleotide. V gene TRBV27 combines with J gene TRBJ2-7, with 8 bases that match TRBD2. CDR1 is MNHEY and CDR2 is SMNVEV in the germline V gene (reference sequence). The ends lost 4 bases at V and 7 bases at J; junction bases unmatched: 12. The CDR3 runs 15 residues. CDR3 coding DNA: TGTGCCAGCAGTTCACAGGGACCGGGAGGGGATGAGCAGTACTTC. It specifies CASSSQGPGGDEQYF.

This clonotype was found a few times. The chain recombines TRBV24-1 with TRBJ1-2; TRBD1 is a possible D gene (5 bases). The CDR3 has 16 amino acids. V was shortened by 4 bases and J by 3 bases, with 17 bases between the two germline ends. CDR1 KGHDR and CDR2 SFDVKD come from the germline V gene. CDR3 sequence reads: CATSEPSPGLHYGYTF. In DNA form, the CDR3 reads TGTGCCACCAGTGAGCCGTCCCCGGGGCTGCACTATGGCTACACCTTC.